The text below deals with one T cell receptor (beta chain). The data originate from a study of control samples from healthy donors and cancer patients. Data came from immunoSEQ multiplex PCR; TCRdb stores just in-frame clones and leaves some out. This sample has 110,000 to 150,000 clones; around 94% occur once, and the top ten carry 14%. Germline CDR1 reads LNHDA; CDR2 reads SQIVND (reference sequence). V gave up 4 bases and J gave up 2 bases, with 9 bases separating them. The CDR3 length is 13 residues. The V and J genes are TRBV19 and TRBJ2-7; D is undetermined. Sequencing was carried out using PBMCs. The sequence was collected from a man aged 55 to 70 with colorectal cancer. Here the CDR3 DNA reads TGTGCCAGTAGTAGGGGTCGAGCCTACGAGCAGTACTTC. Its translation is CASSRGRAYEQYF.